This T cell receptor (beta chain) derives from a study of T cells in Graves' hyperthyroidism and ophthalmopathy. Authors of the study amplified TCR beta CDR3 regions from RNA transcripts. When the TCR CDR3 underwent first-round RT-PCR, the HTBI primer set was used. MiXCR, applied by TCRdb to the multiplex PCR reads, yields one record per CDR3 protein. The repertoire holds roughly 700,000 distinct CDR3 sequences, with 12% to 15% as singletons. CDR1 MNHNS and CDR2 SASEGT come from the germline V gene. The CDR3 length is 12 residues. V lost 7 bases, J lost 1 base, and 8 bases lay in between. Hyperthyroidism in the patients, aged 18 to 65, was newly diagnosed and under 2 months in duration. A patient was excluded if there was uncontrolled infection, other autoimmune disease, pregnancy or lactation. Broader study findings: A model of 13 V-J pairs discriminated ophthalmopathy from stable hyperthyroidism.

This clonotype appeared many times. Its target is unknown. This sequence originates from a woman younger than 35 with Graves' hyperthyroidism. The gene calls are TRBV6-1 and TRBJ2-7; D possibly corresponds to TRBD2 (6 bases). The source material was blood. The CDR3 coding sequence is TGTGCCAGCATCGGGGGATCCTACGAGCAGTACTTC. As protein: CASIGGSYEQYF.